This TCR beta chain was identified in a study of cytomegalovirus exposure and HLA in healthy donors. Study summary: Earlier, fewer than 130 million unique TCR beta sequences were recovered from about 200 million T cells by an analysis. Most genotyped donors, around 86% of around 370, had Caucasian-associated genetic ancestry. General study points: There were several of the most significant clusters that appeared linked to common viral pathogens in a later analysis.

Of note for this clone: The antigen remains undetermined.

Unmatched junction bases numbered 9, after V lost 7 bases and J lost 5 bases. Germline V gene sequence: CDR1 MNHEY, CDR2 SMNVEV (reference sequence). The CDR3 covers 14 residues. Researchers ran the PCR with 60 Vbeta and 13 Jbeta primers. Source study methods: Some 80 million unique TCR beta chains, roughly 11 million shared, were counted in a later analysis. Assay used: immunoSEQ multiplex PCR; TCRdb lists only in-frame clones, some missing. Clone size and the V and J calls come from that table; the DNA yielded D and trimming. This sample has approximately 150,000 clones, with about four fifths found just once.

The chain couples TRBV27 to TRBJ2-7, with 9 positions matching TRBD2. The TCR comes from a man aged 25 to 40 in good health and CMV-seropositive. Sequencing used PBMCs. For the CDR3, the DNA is TGTGCCAGCACAGGAGCGGCTAGCGGGGACGAGCAGTACTTC. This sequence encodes CASTGAASGDEQYF.